The 23 T cell receptor beta chains given below trace back to one sample, sequenced in a study of Ad26.COV2.S vaccination and SARS-CoV-2 variants. Described treatment: roughly 18 received Ad26.COV2.S at low or high dose, single or two shots; a few received placebo; per-sample allocation not given. All samples were drawn on day 63, counting from the first vaccine or placebo injection. Profiled with immunoSEQ multiplex PCR; TCRdb holds only in-frame clones, not every one. The table records around 300,000 clones, 80% to 90% of them present only once. Sequenced material: peripheral blood, taken in a trial of Ad26.COV2.S vaccine versus placebo. The receptor source for this set is a person between 18 and 60 years old who received the Ad26.COV2.S COVID-19 vaccine or a placebo.

The count of this clone is one. The J gene is TRBJ2-7, the V gene TRBV23-1; 13 positions agree with TRBD2. TRBV23-1 is marked as an open reading frame, function uncertain. The CDR3 sequence is 15 residues long. Losses at the gene ends were 4 bases for V and 2 bases for J; bases not matched to a gene: 2. The CDR3 DNA follows: TGCGCCAGCAGTCCGGGACTAGCGGGACCCTACGAGCAGTACTTC. The encoded protein is CASSPGLAGPYEQYF.

A few counts support this clone. The genes are TRBV5-4 and TRBJ2-1; maybe TRBD2 (7 bases). Germline V gives CDR1 SGHNT, CDR2 YYREEE (reference sequence). Trimming shortened V by 4 bases and J by 8 bases, and 19 bases separated the two germline ends. This CDR3 is built from 15 residues. This CDR3 reads CASSRPQGGLHEQFF. CDR3 sequence (DNA): TGTGCCAGCAGCCGGCCACAGGGAGGGTTACATGAGCAGTTCTTC.

The chain has TRBV18 and TRBJ2-4; D possibly uses TRBD1 or TRBD2 (5 bases each). The V and J ends lost 3 bases and 7 bases respectively, with 19 bases between them. The CDR3 has 16 residues. Germline V gene lookup returns CDR1 KGHSH and CDR2 LQKENI. The CDR3 bases are TGTGCCAGCTCACCTAGCAGGGCCCCGGGGAGTAACATTCAGTACTTC. Amino acid sequence: CASSPSRAPGSNIQYF.

The rearrangement links TRBV5-6 to TRBJ2-3, with 8 nucleotides matching TRBD1. V trimming: 0 bases; J trimming: 4 bases; junction bases outside the gene matches: 10. This CDR3 is built from 17 residues. Germline V lookup: CDR1 SGHDT, CDR2 YYEEEE. The CDR3 reads CASSLAGGSQKSDTQYF. In nucleotides, the CDR3 is TGTGCCAGCAGCTTGGCAGGGGGCAGTCAAAAGTCAGATACGCAGTATTTT. The full variable domain, completed using reference TRBV5-6 and TRBJ2-3, is DAGVTQSPTHLIKTRGQQVTLRCSPKSGHDTVSWYQQALGQGPQFIFQYYEEEERQRGNFPDRFSGHQFPNYSSELNVNALLLGDSALYLCASSLAGGSQKSDTQYFGPGTRLTVL.

This rearrangement joins TRBV19 to TRBJ2-1; TRBD2 matches at 9 bases. Trimming at V came to 9 bases and at J to 5 bases, leaving 17 bases not matched to a gene. The germline V gene has CDR1 LNHDA and CDR2 SQIVND (reference sequence). The CDR3 consists of 17 residues. The CDR3 DNA follows: TGTGCCAGCAGCGACAGAGCGGGAGGTCTAATAAACAATGAGCAGTTCTTC. It yields the protein CASSDRAGGLINNEQFF.

The J gene is TRBJ2-5, the V gene TRBV3-1 (or the pseudogene TRBV3-2); 13 bases are a match to TRBD2. The germline V gene has CDR1 LGHDT and CDR2 YNNKEL (reference sequence). The length of the CDR3 is 15 residues. Losses at the gene ends were 5 bases for V and 2 bases for J; bases not matched to a gene: 2. CDR3 protein: CASSEGLAGQETQYF. In nucleotides, the CDR3 is TGTGCCAGCAGCGAGGGACTAGCGGGGCAAGAGACCCAGTACTTC.

The chain links TRBV19 to TRBJ2-6; D perhaps matches TRBD1 (5 bases). Germline V gene data show CDR1 as LNHDA and CDR2 as SQIVND (reference sequence). The CDR3 is 19 amino acids. Trimming took 3 bases from V and 0 from J, leaving 18 bases between them. The CDR3 DNA follows: TGTGCCAGTAGTATGCAGGGCTACATCGCCCGCTCTGGGGCCAACGTCCTGACTTTC. Protein product: CASSMQGYIARSGANVLTF.

The table lists this clone with a count of one. V and J are TRBV18 and TRBJ2-4; D is unresolved. This CDR3 region has 17 residues. Trimming shortened V by 0 bases and J by 8 bases, and 20 bases separated the two germline ends. CDR1 is KGHSH and CDR2 is LQKENI in the germline V gene. In DNA, the CDR3 is TGTGCCAGCTCACCACCATCGGGCGGTTCGGAGAGTGACATTCAGTACTTC. The encoded protein is CASSPPSGGSESDIQYF.

The table lists this clone with a few counts. The genes are TRBV7-6 and TRBJ2-1, with D perhaps TRBD1 (6 bases). V was cut by 5 bases and J by 8 bases, with 31 bases left in between. Germline V CDR1 and CDR2: SGHVS, FNYEAQ. This CDR3 is 19 amino acids long. The CDR3 nucleotides are TGTGCCAGCAGCCCTGGTCAAGTAGGGGGTCCTCGTAGTCAGTATGAGCAGTTCTTC. Encoded protein: CASSPGQVGGPRSQYEQFF.

The rearrangement links TRBV19 to TRBJ1-4; D not resolved. The CDR3 totals 15 residues. V gave up 0 bases and J gave up 7 bases, with 12 bases separating them. Germline V lookup: CDR1 LNHDA, CDR2 SQIVND (reference sequence). CDR3: CASSIEEPGGEKLFF. The CDR3 DNA reads as TGTGCCAGTAGTATAGAAGAGCCAGGAGGTGAAAAACTGTTTTTT.

V gene TRBV9 combines with J gene TRBJ1-2, with TRBD1 matching 7 bases. The CDR3 length is 14 residues. Trimming at V came to 0 bases and at J to 5 bases, leaving 4 bases not matched to a gene. Germline CDR1 is SGDLS and CDR2 is YYNGEE. The CDR3: CASSVGTGLYGYTF. CDR3 DNA sequence: TGTGCCAGCAGCGTAGGGACAGGCCTTTATGGCTACACCTTC.

This clone was picked up one time. The chain employs TRBV7-2 and TRBJ1-6; D remains unclear. V lost 3 bases to trimming and J lost 10 bases, with 10 bases between them. The length of the CDR3 is 13 residues. Germline-derived CDR1 and CDR2 are SGHTA and FQGNSA. CDR3 in DNA: TGTGCCAGCAGCTTTAGTCCCACGTCACCCCTCCACTTT. Its translation: CASSFSPTSPLHF.

J is TRBJ2-7 and V is TRBV9; TRBD2 matches 8 bases. The ends lost 2 bases at V and 2 bases at J; junction bases unmatched: 15. The CDR3 has 18 residues. CDR1 SGDLS and CDR2 YYNGEE come from the germline V gene. Here the CDR3 DNA reads TGTGCCAGCAGCGTTGGTCCAGCGGGAGAAACTGCGGCCTACGAGCAGTACTTC. Translating it yields CASSVGPAGETAAYEQYF.

The chain uses TRBV4-3 and TRBJ1-1, with 7 positions matching TRBD1. Germline CDR1 is LGHNA and CDR2 is YSLEER. The CDR3 covers 15 residues. V was clipped by 0 bases and J by 5 bases; unmatched bases: 6. The DNA of the CDR3 is TGCGCCAGCAGCCAAGAACTGGGACAGAGGACTGAAGCTTTCTTT. Its protein product is CASSQELGQRTEAFF.

The rearrangement joins TRBV7-9 to TRBJ1-5; 7 nucleotides match TRBD1. CDR1 is SEHNR and CDR2 is FQNEAQ in the germline V gene (reference sequence). This CDR3 contains 17 residues. J gave up 0 bases and V 3 bases, and 8 bases lay outside the gene matches. CDR3 sequence reads: CASSLVQGIYSNQPQHF. CDR3 DNA sequence: TGTGCCAGCAGCTTGGTACAGGGGATCTATAGCAATCAGCCCCAGCATTTT.

This clone came up once. The J gene is TRBJ2-7, the V gene TRBV28, with D maybe TRBD1 (6 bases). From germline, CDR1 is MDHEN and CDR2 SYDVKM. The CDR3 spans 15 residues. Between the trimmed V and J ends, which lost 5 bases and 3 bases, there was a span of 17 bases. This CDR3 reads CASSPNWTEDYEQYF. In DNA, the CDR3 is TGTGCCAGCAGTCCAAACTGGACAGAGGACTACGAGCAGTACTTC.

The rearrangement uses TRBV7-2 and TRBJ2-5, with no clear D. V was shortened by 3 bases and J by 5 bases, with 7 bases between the two germline ends. CDR1 SGHTA and CDR2 FQGNSA come from the germline V gene. The CDR3 has 12 residues. The CDR3 loop reads CASSFATETQYF. The CDR3, as DNA: TGTGCCAGCAGCTTTGCCACGGAGACCCAGTACTTC.

This clone is a singleton in its sample. The chain carries TRBV19 and TRBJ1-2; D ambiguous. CDR3 length equals 13 residues. Germline assignment: CDR1 LNHDA and CDR2 SQIVND (reference sequence). Trimming shortened V by 5 bases and J by 3 bases, and 10 bases separated the two germline ends. The CDR3 here is CASSAGLYYGYTF. In nucleotides, the CDR3 is TGTGCCAGTAGTGCGGGCCTCTACTATGGCTACACCTTC.

The V gene is TRBV9, the J gene TRBJ2-3, with D unclear. This CDR3 has 14 residues. V was trimmed by 3 bases and J by 2 bases, leaving 10 bases between them. Germline lookup yields CDR1 SGDLS and CDR2 YYNGEE. CDR3 loop: CASSAGRVTDTQYF. CDR3 DNA: TGTGCCAGCAGCGCGGGTCGGGTCACAGATACGCAGTATTTT. The full variable domain, completed using reference TRBV9 and TRBJ2-3, is DSGVTQTPKHLITATGQRVTLRCSPRSGDLSVYWYQQSLDQGLQFLIQYYNGEERAKGNILERFSAQQFPDLHSELNLSSLELGDSALYFCASSAGRVTDTQYFGPGTRLTVL.

The CDR3 sequence: CASGHSGGYTF. CDR3 in DNA: TGTGCCAGCGGACATTCGGGTGGCTACACCTTC. V and J are TRBV28 and TRBJ1-2; possibly TRBD1 for D (5 bases). This CDR3 region has 11 residues. Germline lookup yields CDR1 MDHEN and CDR2 SYDVKM. Trimming left V 8 bases short and J 7 bases short, with 11 bases between.

The chain links TRBV6-5 to TRBJ2-7; 7 nucleotides line up with TRBD1. Germline CDR1 and CDR2: MNHEY and SVGAGI. Trimming removed 4 bases from V and 8 bases from J; junction bases left unmatched: 8. The CDR3 is made up of 13 amino acids. CDR3 bases: TGTGCCAGCAGTTCGTATAAACAGGGGAAGCAGTACTTC. Protein product: CASSSYKQGKQYF.

In its sample, this clone was seen once. The chain is built from TRBV9 and TRBJ2-3; D is unclear. The V gene lost 3 bases and the J gene lost 1 base, with 9 bases spanning the gap. The CDR3 loop spans 14 amino acids. The germline V gene encodes CDR1 SGDLS and CDR2 YYNGEE. The CDR3 reads CASSARTGTDTQYF. As DNA, the CDR3 is TGTGCCAGCAGCGCAAGGACGGGCACAGATACGCAGTATTTT. Supplemented by reference TRBV9 and TRBJ2-3, the full variable domain reads DSGVTQTPKHLITATGQRVTLRCSPRSGDLSVYWYQQSLDQGLQFLIQYYNGEERAKGNILERFSAQQFPDLHSELNLSSLELGDSALYFCASSARTGTDTQYFGPGTRLTVL.

This chain uses TRBV7-9 with TRBJ1-4, with D perhaps matching TRBD1 (6 bases). CDR3 length: 15 amino acids. The ends were cut back, 5 bases at V and 4 bases at J, with 14 bases in the middle. Germline CDR1 reads SEHNR; CDR2 reads FQNEAQ (reference sequence). CDR3 DNA: TGTGCCAGCAGCCAATGGGACATCTATAATGAAAAACTGTTTTTT. Amino acid sequence: CASSQWDIYNEKLFF.